Each of the 9 T cell receptor beta chains below was sequenced from the same sample in a study of cytomegalovirus exposure and HLA in healthy donors. The study ran its PCR with 60 Vbeta and 13 Jbeta primers. Repertoires were generated with immunoSEQ multiplex PCR, while TCRdb's copy carries only in-frame clones and drops some. The table shows approximately 100,000 clones, with 50% to 65% occurring only once. The sample consisted of PBMCs. These TCRs come from a man between 25 and 39 years old in good health and CMV-seropositive.

This rearrangement joins TRBV6-5 to TRBJ2-4, with 7 bases matching TRBD2. The CDR3 sequence is 14 residues long. The ends lost 5 bases at V and 8 bases at J; junction bases unmatched: 9. CDR1 is MNHEY, CDR2 SVGAGI, per germline. The CDR3 loop reads CASSRGEGWDIQYF. For the CDR3, the DNA is TGTGCCAGCAGTCGGGGGGAGGGCTGGGACATTCAGTACTTC.

The chain couples TRBV4-1 to TRBJ2-3; D gene ambiguous. This CDR3 contains 12 residues. Germline values: CDR1 MGHRA, CDR2 YSYEKL. The V end lost 2 bases, the J end lost 6 bases, and 6 bases lay between the germline ends. Here the CDR3 DNA reads TGCGCCAGCAGCCAACCCCTGGATACGCAGTATTTT. This gives the protein CASSQPLDTQYF.

This clone was recorded a few times. The gene calls are TRBV29-1 and TRBJ1-1, with a possible D match to TRBD1 (6 bases). Germline CDR1 SQVTM, CDR2 ANQGSEA. V lost 3 bases to trimming and J lost 10 bases, with 15 bases between them. The CDR3 loop spans 12 amino acids. For the CDR3, the DNA is TGCAGCGTTGATTTGGGGGCGCGGCTAGCTTTCTTT. It translates to CSVDLGARLAFF.

This clone was observed a handful of times. The V gene is TRBV10-3, the J gene TRBJ1-3, with 8 bases matching TRBD1. The CDR3 contains 12 residues. CDR1 is ENHRY, CDR2 SYGVKD, per germline. With V trimmed by 10 bases and J by 4 bases, 3 bases remained unmatched. The CDR3 here is CATTGAGNTIYF. The CDR3 coding sequence is TGTGCCACGACAGGGGCCGGAAACACCATATATTTT.

The rearrangement uses TRBV5-6 and TRBJ2-5; a possible D gene is TRBD2 (6 bases). The CDR3 has 15 amino acids. V shed 4 bases and J shed 3 bases, with 16 bases lying between them. Germline V gives CDR1 SGHDT, CDR2 YYEEEE. CDR3 sequence: CASSQDRGTKETQYF. The CDR3 bases are TGTGCCAGCAGCCAGGACCGGGGGACCAAAGAGACCCAGTACTTC.

The chain has TRBV18 and TRBJ2-5; maybe TRBD2 (6 bases). The length of the CDR3 is 15 residues. Trimming cost V 0 bases and J 1 base, with 9 bases left between them. Germline V gene data show CDR1 as KGHSH and CDR2 as LQKENI. The CDR3: CASSPPSGAQETQYF. The DNA of the CDR3 is TGTGCCAGCTCACCACCATCGGGAGCCCAAGAGACCCAGTACTTC.

CDR3 DNA: TGCGCCAGCAGCCCCGACACAGGGGCTGGAAACACCATATATTTT. Its protein is CASSPDTGAGNTIYF. The chain combines TRBV5-1 with TRBJ1-3, with TRBD1 identical over 7 bases. Germline V gene sequence: CDR1 SGHRS, CDR2 YFSETQ. The CDR3 contains 15 residues. V lost 4 bases and J lost 2; bases outside the gene matches: 6.

The gene calls are TRBV2 and TRBJ2-7, with 7 bases fitting TRBD2. V dropped 6 bases and J dropped 7; count of bases not matched to a gene: 6. The length of the CDR3 is 12 residues. CDR1 is SNHLY and CDR2 is FYNNEI in the germline V gene. The CDR3 is CASRGDGGEQYF. DNA of the CDR3: TGTGCCAGCAGGGGGGACGGGGGGGAGCAGTACTTC.

This sequence joins TRBV4-1 and TRBJ1-2; D gene ambiguous. The germline CDR1 and CDR2 sequences are MGHRA and YSYEKL. This CDR3 comprises 15 residues. V dropped 4 bases and J dropped 5 bases, with 17 bases sitting between them. CDR3 residues: CASSLGGLPRYGYTF. The CDR3 nucleotides read TGCGCCAGCAGCCTAGGAGGACTTCCGCGGTATGGCTACACCTTC.